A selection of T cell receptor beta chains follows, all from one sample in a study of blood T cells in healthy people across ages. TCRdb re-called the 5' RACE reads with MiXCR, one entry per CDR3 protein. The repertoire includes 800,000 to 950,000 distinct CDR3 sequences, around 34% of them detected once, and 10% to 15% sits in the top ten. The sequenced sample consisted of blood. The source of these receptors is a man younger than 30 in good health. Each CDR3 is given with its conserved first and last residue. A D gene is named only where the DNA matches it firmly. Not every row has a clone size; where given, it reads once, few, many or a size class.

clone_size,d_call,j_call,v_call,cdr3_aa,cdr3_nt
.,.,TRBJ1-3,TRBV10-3,CAISESNEAGNTIYF,TGTGCCATCAGTGAGTCCAACGAAGCAGGAAACACCATATATTTT
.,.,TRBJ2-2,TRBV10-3,CAISGGDVVRTGELFF,TGTGCCATCAGTGGGGGAGACGTAGTACGCACCGGGGAGCTGTTTTTT
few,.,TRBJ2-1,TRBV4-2,CASSQEGRQEFF,TGTGCCAGCAGCCAAGAGGGACGTCAGGAGTTCTTC
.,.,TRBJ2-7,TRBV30,CAWGSGTKTYEQYF,TGTGCCTGGGGCTCCGGGACAAAGACCTACGAGCAGTACTTC
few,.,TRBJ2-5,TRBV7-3,CASSLTAGAGETQYF,TGTGCCAGCAGCTTAACCGCGGGTGCCGGCGAGACCCAGTACTTC
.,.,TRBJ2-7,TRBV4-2,CASSQDGRSSYNEQYF,TGTGCCAGCAGCCAGGACGGACGGAGCTCCTACAATGAGCAGTACTTC
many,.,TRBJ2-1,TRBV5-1,CASSYRTPNEQFF,TGCGCCAGCAGCTATCGTACACCCAATGAGCAGTTCTTC
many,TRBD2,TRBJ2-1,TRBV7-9,CASSSLAGGPNEQFF,TGTGCCAGCAGCTCACTAGCGGGGGGGCCCAATGAGCAGTTCTTC
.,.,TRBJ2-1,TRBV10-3,CAIKGQENNEQFF,TGTGCCATCAAGGGGCAGGAGAACAATGAGCAGTTCTTC
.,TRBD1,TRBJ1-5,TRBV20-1,CSATGQGSNQPQHF,TGCAGTGCGACCGGACAGGGGAGCAATCAGCCCCAGCATTTT
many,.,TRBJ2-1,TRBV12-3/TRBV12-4,CASSLEGYYNEQFF,TGTGCCAGCAGTTTAGAAGGGTACTACAATGAGCAGTTCTTC
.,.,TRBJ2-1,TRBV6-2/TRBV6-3,CASRRSQSSCNEQFF,TGTGCCAGCCGCCGGAGCCAGAGCTCCTGCAATGAGCAGTTCTTC
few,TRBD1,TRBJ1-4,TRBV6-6,CASSPPGQGWSIDEKLFF,TGTGCCAGCAGTCCCCCGGGACAGGGGTGGTCTATCGATGAAAAACTGTTTTTT
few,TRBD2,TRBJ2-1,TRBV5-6,CASSPLSGGARNEQFF,TGTGCCAGCAGCCCCTTGAGCGGGGGGGCAAGGAATGAGCAGTTCTTC
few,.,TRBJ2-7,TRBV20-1,CSATGSGTYEQYF,TGCAGTGCCACTGGATCCGGAACCTACGAGCAGTACTTC
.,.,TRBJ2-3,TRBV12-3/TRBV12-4,CASSFGGARADAQYF,TGTGCCAGCAGTTTTGGGGGGGCGCGCGCAGATGCGCAGTATTTT
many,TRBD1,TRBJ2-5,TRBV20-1,CSAGGQGALETQYF,TGCAGTGCTGGGGGACAGGGGGCTCTAGAGACCCAGTACTTC
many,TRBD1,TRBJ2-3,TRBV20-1,CSAADRDVGTDTQYF,TGCAGTGCCGCTGACAGGGATGTGGGCACAGATACGCAGTATTTT
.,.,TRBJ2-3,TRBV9,CAGSSRTNLDTQYF,TGTGCCGGCAGCTCCCGGACTAATCTAGATACGCAGTATTTT
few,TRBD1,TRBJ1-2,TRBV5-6,CASSTTPGQGLNYGYTF,TGTGCCAGCAGCACCACCCCGGGACAGGGATTAAACTATGGCTACACCTTC
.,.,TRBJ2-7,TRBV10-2,CANSDLPVSSYNEQYF,TGCGCCAACAGTGACTTACCTGTGAGCTCCTACAATGAGCAGTACTTC
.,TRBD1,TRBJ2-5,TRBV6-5,CASSLPGQGETQYF,TGTGCCAGCAGTCTACCGGGACAGGGGGAGACCCAGTACTTC